These 27 T cell receptor beta chains originate from one sample sequenced in a study of blood T cell repertoires in COVID-19. TCRdb's table, derived via immunoSEQ multiplex PCR, lists solely in-frame clones and lacks some. Among about 220,000 clones listed, roughly nine tenths were seen once. Material for sequencing was peripheral blood. The receptors stem from a man aged 35-49 years with acute or convalescent COVID-19.

V is TRBV12-3 or TRBV12-4 and J is TRBJ2-7; D perhaps matches TRBD2 (6 bases). The CDR3 totals 13 residues. The V end was cut by 2 bases, the J end by 5 bases, with 10 bases between. CDR3 bases: TGTGCCAGCAGTTTATTCGGCGGGAACGAGCAGTACTTC. Protein sequence: CASSLFGGNEQYF.

The rearrangement uses TRBV10-2 and TRBJ2-7, with D perhaps TRBD1 (5 bases). CDR3 size: 14 residues. CDR1 is WSHSY, CDR2 SAAADI, per germline. With 1 base removed from V and 2 bases from J, the gap between germline ends came to 9 bases. The CDR3 DNA is TGCGCCAGCAGTGAGTTCGCAGGGCCCTACGAGCAGTACTTC. As protein: CASSEFAGPYEQYF.

V gene TRBV4-3 combines with J gene TRBJ2-7; TRBD1 is a possible D gene (6 bases). CDR3 length: 13 amino acids. With 4 bases removed from V and 6 bases from J, the gap between germline ends came to 13 bases. Germline V CDR1 and CDR2: LGHNA, YSLEER. CDR3 DNA sequence: TGCGCCAGCAGCCTAGGAACCAGGGGCGAGCAGTACTTC. It translates to CASSLGTRGEQYF.

The rearrangement links TRBV10-3 to TRBJ2-3, with 7 positions matching TRBD1. CDR3 length: 15 amino acids. V lost 8 bases and J lost 2; bases outside the gene matches: 10. Germline V gene sequence: CDR1 ENHRY, CDR2 SYGVKD. CDR3 protein: CAIGLGDSDTDTQYF. The CDR3 DNA is TGTGCCATCGGGCTAGGGGACAGCGACACAGATACGCAGTATTTT.

This clone has only one observation. The chain carries TRBV14 and TRBJ1-2; TRBD1 matches 7 bases. The trim removed 3 bases at V and 8 bases at J, leaving 15 bases unmatched. The CDR3 extends over 16 amino acids. The germline V gene has CDR1 SGHDN and CDR2 FVKESK. The CDR3 DNA follows: TGTGCCAGCAGCCAGGGGCGAACTTTAGACAGGGCCGGCTACACCTTC. It yields the protein CASSQGRTLDRAGYTF.

The count of this clone is one. This chain links TRBV27 with TRBJ1-2; no clear D gene. The CDR3 has 18 residues. With 2 bases removed from V and 7 bases from J, the gap between germline ends came to 26 bases. In germline, CDR1 is MNHEY, CDR2 SMNVEV (reference sequence). The CDR3 DNA reads TGTGCCAGCAGTTTAGGCTCCGGGTTGATCCGGAAAGGAGGTGGCTACACCTTC. Its protein is CASSLGSGLIRKGGGYTF.

This rearrangement joins TRBV27 to TRBJ2-3, with 8 bases aligning to TRBD2. J lost 5 bases, V lost 7 bases, and 11 bases had no gene match. This CDR3 region has 15 residues. Germline values: CDR1 MNHEY, CDR2 SMNVEV (reference sequence). CDR3 sequence: CASKSLSGRIDTQYF. CDR3 nucleotides: TGTGCCAGCAAAAGTTTGAGCGGGAGAATAGATACGCAGTATTTT.

In its sample, this clone was seen once. CDR3 bases: TGTGCCAGCGCCCTACATCTGACTAGATTCGACACCGGGGAGCTGTTTTTT. This translates into CASALHLTRFDTGELFF. The chain links TRBV2 to TRBJ2-2; possibly TRBD2 for D (6 bases). The CDR3 contains 17 residues. The germline CDR1 and CDR2 sequences are SNHLY and FYNNEI. V gave up 8 bases and J gave up 3 bases, with 22 bases separating them.

This clone appeared a single time. The V call is TRBV19, the J call TRBJ2-1, with D uncertain. Trimming cost V 7 bases and J 6 bases, with 16 bases left between them. The V gene's germline CDR1 is LNHDA and CDR2 SQIVND (reference sequence). The CDR3 has 14 amino acids. CDR3: CASKRPQRGNEQFF. CDR3 DNA: TGTGCCAGTAAACGTCCCCAACGAGGCAATGAGCAGTTCTTC. Drawing the rest from reference TRBV19 and TRBJ2-1, the complete variable domain is DGGITQSPKYLFRKEGQNVTLSCEQNLNHDAMYWYRQDPGQGLRLIYYSQIVNDFQKGDIAEGYSVSREKKESFPLTVTSAQKNPTAFYLCASKRPQRGNEQFFGPGTRLTVL.

The chain links TRBV6-5 to TRBJ2-7; D unclear. The CDR3 extends over 13 amino acids. Trimming pared 7 bases from V and 3 bases from J, leaving 13 bases between. Germline V CDR1 and CDR2: MNHEY, SVGAGI. The CDR3 coding sequence is TGTGCCAGCAAAGCAGGCTTGCACTACGAGCAGTACTTC. It codes for CASKAGLHYEQYF.

The rearrangement uses TRBV5-4 and TRBJ2-7, with D uncertain. CDR1 and CDR2 (germline): SGHNT, YYREEE (reference sequence). The length of the CDR3 is 15 residues. V was clipped by 0 bases and J by 0 bases, with 10 bases between them. CDR3 sequence: CASSLELVSSYEQYF. CDR3 sequence (DNA): TGTGCCAGCAGCTTGGAATTAGTGAGCTCCTACGAGCAGTACTTC. The whole variable domain, remainder taken from reference TRBV5-4 and TRBJ2-7, is ETGVTQSPTHLIKTRGQQVTLRCSSQSGHNTVSWYQQALGQGPQFIFQYYREEENGRGNFPPRFSGLQFPNYSSELNVNALELDDSALYLCASSLELVSSYEQYFGPGTRLTVT.

This chain uses TRBV19 with TRBJ1-2; the match to TRBD1 covers 10 bases. The V gene end was trimmed by 6 bases and the J gene end by 7 bases; junction bases not matched to a gene: 5. Per germline, CDR1 LNHDA and CDR2 SQIVND (reference sequence). The CDR3 extends over 13 amino acids. The CDR3 sequence: CASRGTGVFGYTF. The CDR3 bases are TGTGCCAGTAGGGGGACAGGGGTGTTTGGCTACACCTTC.

The table lists this clone with a few counts. Additional DNA sequences in this sample encode the identical CDR3. The chain has TRBV7-2 and TRBJ1-1; 8 bases match TRBD1. After removal of 4 bases from V and 3 bases from J, the junction contained 1 base not matched to a gene. The CDR3 length is 13 residues. CDR1 is SGHTA, CDR2 FQGNSA, per germline. For the CDR3, the DNA is TGTGCCAGCAGCTCACAGGGGGACACTGAAGCTTTCTTT. This sequence encodes CASSSQGDTEAFF.

The DNA of the CDR3 is TGTGCCAGCAGCTCGGGGACAGGGGTCGGAGGCTACACCTTC. As protein: CASSSGTGVGGYTF. This chain uses TRBV7-3 with TRBJ1-2; 10 positions match TRBD1. V lost 4 bases and J lost 8; bases outside the gene matches: 7. The CDR3 spans 14 residues. The germline CDR1 and CDR2 sequences are SGHTA and FQGTGA. The complete variable domain, with remaining parts taken from reference TRBV7-3 and TRBJ1-2, reads GAGVSQTPSNKVTEKGKYVELRCDPISGHTALYWYRQSLGQGPEFLIYFQGTGAADDSGLPNDRFFAVRPEGSVSTLKIQRTERGDSAVYLCASSSGTGVGGYTFGSGTRLTVV.

Comment on this clone: Other nucleotide sequences from this sample produce the same CDR3. This chain links TRBV7-9 with TRBJ1-2; D remains ambiguous. The CDR3 has 13 amino acids. Trimming removed 5 bases at V and 2 bases at J, with 9 bases between. Germline assignment: CDR1 SEHNR and CDR2 FQNEAQ (reference sequence). The CDR3 protein is CASSLGQNYGYTF. The CDR3 coding sequence is TGTGCCAGCAGCCTTGGCCAGAACTATGGCTACACCTTC.

V usage is TRBV11-2 and J usage is TRBJ2-1; D unresolved. The CDR3 runs 13 residues. Per the germline V gene, CDR1 is SGHAT and CDR2 is FQNNGV. Trimming pared 3 bases from V and 5 bases from J, leaving 8 bases between. The CDR3 DNA is TGTGCCAGCAGCTTCAGGTCCGACAATGAGCAGTTCTTC. Protein: CASSFRSDNEQFF.

This sequence joins TRBV5-1 and TRBJ2-5, with TRBD1 identical over 9 bases. Germline V gene data show CDR1 as SGHRS and CDR2 as YFSETQ. The CDR3 has 14 amino acids. V dropped 4 bases and J dropped 3; count of bases not matched to a gene: 4. The chain's CDR3 is CASSRTGDEETQYF. In DNA form, the CDR3 reads TGCGCCAGCAGCAGGACAGGGGACGAAGAGACCCAGTACTTC.

The gene calls are TRBV2 and TRBJ2-7; 7 nucleotides match TRBD1. CDR3 length: 17 residues. Trimming cost V 1 base and J 0 bases; bases outside gene matches: 9. Per the germline V gene, CDR1 is SNHLY and CDR2 is FYNNEI. For the CDR3, the DNA is TGTGCCAGCAGTGAAGTTGTGTCGACAGGGTTCTCCTACGAGCAGTACTTC. Translating gives CASSEVVSTGFSYEQYF. The full variable domain, with the rest looked up from reference TRBV2 and TRBJ2-7, is EPEVTQTPSHQVTQMGQEVILRCVPISNHLYFYWYRQILGQKVEFLVSFYNNEISEKSEIFDDQFSVERPDGSNFTLKIRSTKLEDSAMYFCASSEVVSTGFSYEQYFGPGTRLTVT.

The CDR3: CASSLDSQSGRGYEQYF. The CDR3 DNA reads TGTGCCAGCAGCTTAGATTCCCAGAGCGGGAGGGGCTACGAGCAGTACTTC. V usage is TRBV7-2 and J usage is TRBJ2-7, with 10 bases identical to TRBD2. The germline V gene encodes CDR1 SGHTA and CDR2 FQGNSA. The CDR3 sequence is 17 residues long. V shed 1 base and J 3 bases; nucleotides not matched to a gene: 9. Combining the CDR3 with reference TRBV7-2 and TRBJ2-7 gives the whole variable domain GAGVSQSPSNKVTEKGKDVELRCDPISGHTALYWYRQSLGQGLEFLIYFQGNSAPDKSGLPSDRFSAERTGGSVSTLTIQRTQQEDSAVYLCASSLDSQSGRGYEQYFGPGTRLTVT.

The chain couples TRBV7-2 to TRBJ2-7; D might be TRBD2 (5 bases). V dropped 5 bases and J dropped 0 bases, with 14 bases sitting between them. Germline V gene lookup returns CDR1 SGHTA and CDR2 FQGNSA. This CDR3 spans 15 amino acids. CDR3 region: CASSPRGSGSYEQYF. The DNA of the CDR3 is TGTGCCAGCAGCCCTAGAGGGTCGGGCTCCTACGAGCAGTACTTC.

CDR3 nucleotide sequence: TGTGCCAGCAGTCAAACAGGGGTAGGAGGCTACACCTTC. Translated: CASSQTGVGGYTF. The chain couples TRBV6-5 to TRBJ1-2; 7 bases map to TRBD1. Germline values: CDR1 MNHEY, CDR2 SVGAGI. The ends lost 5 bases at V and 8 bases at J; junction bases unmatched: 8. The CDR3 totals 13 residues.

J is TRBJ2-5 and V is TRBV6-6, with D uncertain. The V gene's germline CDR1 is MNHNY and CDR2 SVGAGI (reference sequence). The V end lost 2 bases, the J end lost 0 bases, and 7 bases lay between the germline ends. The CDR3 has 14 residues. CDR3 protein: CASSYELYQETQYF. The CDR3 bases are TGTGCCAGCAGTTACGAGCTCTACCAAGAGACCCAGTACTTC.

This chain joins TRBV10-3 and TRBJ2-1, with a tentative D call TRBD2 (5 bases). CDR3 length equals 15 residues. Germline values: CDR1 ENHRY, CDR2 SYGVKD. V was trimmed by 11 bases and J by 5 bases, leaving 22 bases between them. The CDR3: CASGGRRVSDNEQFF. Here the CDR3 DNA reads TGTGCCTCCGGCGGGCGCCGCGTTTCCGACAATGAGCAGTTCTTC.

The chain links TRBV12-3 or TRBV12-4 to TRBJ1-2; 9 bases align to TRBD1. CDR3 size: 13 residues. With 9 bases clipped from V and 3 bases from J, the junction kept 5 bases outside the gene matches. For the CDR3, the DNA is TGTGCCAGTAACAGGGGGCGATACTATGGCTACACCTTC. Encoded protein: CASNRGRYYGYTF.

This sequence joins TRBV11-2 and TRBJ2-7; D gene unclear. The germline gives CDR1 SGHAT, CDR2 FQNNGV. CDR3 length: 14 amino acids. The V end was cut by 5 bases, the J end by 3 bases, with 14 bases between. The CDR3 loop reads CASSIGSADYEQYF. The CDR3 nucleotides are TGTGCCAGCAGCATCGGGTCGGCGGACTACGAGCAGTACTTC.

A remark on this clone: A read error may produce the germline difference seen at one junction end. The CDR3 DNA is TGCGCCAGCAGCACCCGGACAGGGAACTCCGGGGAGCTGTTTTTT. Translation: CASSTRTGNSGELFF. This chain links TRBV5-1 with TRBJ2-2, with 8 bases fitting TRBD1. There are 15 residues in the CDR3. Looked up from germline, CDR1 is SGHRS and CDR2 is YFSETQ.

V usage is TRBV11-2 and J usage is TRBJ1-1; D remains ambiguous. Per germline, CDR1 SGHAT and CDR2 FQNNGV. Trimming pared 3 bases from V and 5 bases from J, leaving 10 bases between. The CDR3 contains 13 residues. Here the CDR3 DNA reads TGTGCCAGCAGCTTGCCCCCGGGGACTGAAGCTTTCTTT. Its protein product is CASSLPPGTEAFF.